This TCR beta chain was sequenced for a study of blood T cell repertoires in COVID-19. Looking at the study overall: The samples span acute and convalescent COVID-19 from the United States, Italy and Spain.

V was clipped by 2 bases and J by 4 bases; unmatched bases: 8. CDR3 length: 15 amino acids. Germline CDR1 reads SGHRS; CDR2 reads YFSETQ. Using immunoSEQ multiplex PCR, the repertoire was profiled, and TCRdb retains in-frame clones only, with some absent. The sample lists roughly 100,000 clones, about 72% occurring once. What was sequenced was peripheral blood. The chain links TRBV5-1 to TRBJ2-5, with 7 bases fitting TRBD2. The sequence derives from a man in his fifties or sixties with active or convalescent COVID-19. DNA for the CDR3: TGCGCCAGCAGCTTTGGCGGGAGTGGTGGAGAGACCCAGTACTTC. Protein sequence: CASSFGGSGGETQYF.